The 25 T cell receptor beta chains listed next were all sequenced from one sample in a study of blood T cell repertoires in COVID-19. Assay: immunoSEQ multiplex PCR; the TCRdb copy retains only in-frame clones and omits some. The table shows fewer than 200,000 clones, with 82% occurring only once. Sequencing was carried out using PBMCs or T cells enriched from blood (not recorded which). The source is a woman aged 60-70 years with acute COVID-19.

This sequence joins TRBV28 and TRBJ1-1, with TRBD1 as a possible D gene (5 bases). The CDR3 totals 14 residues. Germline V gives CDR1 MDHEN, CDR2 SYDVKM. V was shortened by 3 bases and J by 1 base, with 9 bases between the two germline ends. In DNA form, the CDR3 reads TGTGCCAGCAGTTTCATTGACAGGAACACTGAAGCTTTCTTT. Amino acids: CASSFIDRNTEAFF.

This chain connects TRBV7-2 to TRBJ2-1, with 7 bases matching TRBD1. The germline gives CDR1 SGHTA, CDR2 FQGNSA. The CDR3 has 16 residues. Unmatched junction bases numbered 9, after V lost 3 bases and J lost 4 bases. Here the CDR3 DNA reads TGTGCCAGCAGCTTTTCGGGTGGGACAGAGTACAATGAGCAGTTCTTC. This gives the protein CASSFSGGTEYNEQFF.

The chain has TRBV7-2 and TRBJ2-5, with 12 bases lining up with TRBD2. V was pared by 5 bases and J by 6 bases, with 13 bases of the junction left unmatched. The CDR3 covers 17 residues. The germline V gene has CDR1 SGHTA and CDR2 FQGNSA. The CDR3 here is CASSPTSGGPVGQTQYF. The CDR3 nucleotides read TGTGCCAGCAGCCCAACTAGCGGGGGGCCCGTAGGGCAGACCCAGTACTTC.

This clone was observed once. The chain combines TRBV4-3 with TRBJ2-7, with 9 bases that match TRBD1. Germline V gives CDR1 LGHNA, CDR2 YSLEER. This CDR3 is 18 amino acids long. V dropped 1 base and J dropped 2; count of bases not matched to a gene: 12. DNA for the CDR3: TGCGCCAGCAGCCAAGGTGACCCTTGGGGGGACAGGGCCTACGAGCAGTACTTC. Translating it yields CASSQGDPWGDRAYEQYF.

The V gene is TRBV7-2, the J gene TRBJ2-6, with TRBD1 as a possible D gene (6 bases). The CDR3 runs 12 residues. Germline V CDR1 and CDR2: SGHTA, FQGNSA. The ends were cut back, 7 bases at V and 10 bases at J, with 11 bases in the middle. The CDR3 DNA sequence: TGTGCCAGCACCGAACAGGGAAACGTCCTGACTTTC. As protein: CASTEQGNVLTF.

This sequence joins TRBV19 and TRBJ2-7; 11 nucleotides align to TRBD2. Germline-derived CDR1 and CDR2 are LNHDA and SQIVND (reference sequence). This CDR3 region has 13 residues. The junction had 2 bases not matched to a gene; V was cut back by 9 bases and J by 1 base. In DNA form, the CDR3 reads TGTGCCAGCGCTAGCGGGAGGTCCTACGAGCAGTACTTC. It encodes CASASGRSYEQYF.

The chain uses TRBV6-5 and TRBJ2-7; 7 bases fit TRBD2. Germline V gives CDR1 MNHEY, CDR2 SVGAGI. V lost 8 bases to trimming and J lost 3 bases; unmatched junction nucleotides: 7. The CDR3 is made up of 13 amino acids. The CDR3 loop reads CASAASGYYEQYF. Here the CDR3 DNA reads TGTGCCAGCGCAGCTAGCGGATACTACGAGCAGTACTTC.

The chain links TRBV19 to TRBJ1-5; TRBD1 agrees at 7 bases. Trimming cost V 5 bases and J 4 bases; bases outside gene matches: 8. In germline, CDR1 is LNHDA, CDR2 SQIVND (reference sequence). The CDR3 spans 15 residues. CDR3 in DNA: TGTGCCAGTAGTTCACAGGGGAGTAGGAATCAGCCCCAGCATTTT. Amino acid sequence: CASSSQGSRNQPQHF.

This clone is a singleton in its sample. The rearrangement links TRBV5-1 to TRBJ1-2; D is unclear. CDR1 and CDR2 (germline): SGHRS, YFSETQ. The CDR3 totals 15 residues. V was trimmed by 0 bases and J by 6 bases, leaving 15 bases between them. The CDR3 coding sequence is TGCGCCAGCAGCTTGGTGTTGGCAGGCGCCGATGGCTACACCTTC. This gives the protein CASSLVLAGADGYTF.

The chain couples TRBV29-1 to TRBJ2-5, with D possibly TRBD2 on 5 matching bases. This CDR3 is built from 12 residues. Germline V gene lookup returns CDR1 SQVTM and CDR2 ANQGSEA. The V end was cut by 7 bases, the J end by 5 bases, with 14 bases between. CDR3 sequence reads: CSAEGLAETQYF. CDR3 in DNA: TGCAGCGCCGAGGGTTTGGCGGAGACCCAGTACTTC.

The V and J genes are TRBV5-1 and TRBJ2-5, with a tentative D call TRBD2 (5 bases). V shed 5 bases and J shed 5 bases, with 7 bases lying between them. This CDR3 has 11 residues. CDR1 is SGHRS and CDR2 is YFSETQ in the germline V gene. CDR3 coding DNA: TGCGCCAGCAGGGAGGCCGAGACCCAGTACTTC. It codes for CASREAETQYF.

This chain joins TRBV5-1 and TRBJ2-1, with TRBD2 as a possible D gene (5 bases). Germline lookup yields CDR1 SGHRS and CDR2 YFSETQ. The CDR3 totals 14 residues. The V end was cut by 0 bases, the J end by 6 bases, with 10 bases between. CDR3 DNA sequence: TGCGCCAGCAGCTTGGGGACGGGGAGCAATGAGCAGTTCTTC. Translation: CASSLGTGSNEQFF.

This chain uses TRBV13 with TRBJ2-7, with D possibly matching TRBD2 (5 bases). The germline gives CDR1 PRHDT, CDR2 FYEKMQ (reference sequence). With 5 bases removed from V and 6 bases from J, the gap between germline ends came to 14 bases. This CDR3 region has 13 residues. The CDR3 region is CASSLVPAGEQYV. CDR3 bases: TGTGCCAGCAGCCTTGTCCCGGCGGGCGAGCAGTACGTC.

V is TRBV27 and J is TRBJ2-2; 12 bases line up with TRBD2. Germline CDR1 is MNHEY and CDR2 is SMNVEV (reference sequence). The CDR3 extends over 20 amino acids. The V gene end was trimmed by 4 bases and the J gene end by 4 bases; junction bases not matched to a gene: 16. CDR3 sequence (DNA): TGTGCCAGCAGTTGGGGTGGTCTACTAGCGGGGGGTACGAGCACCGGGGAGCTGTTTTTT. It translates to CASSWGGLLAGGTSTGELFF.

The chain uses TRBV19 and TRBJ1-4, with D hard to call. CDR3 size: 13 residues. Germline CDR1 is LNHDA and CDR2 is SQIVND (reference sequence). The germline V and J ends were trimmed by 8 bases and 3 bases, with 10 bases remaining between them. Written as DNA, the CDR3 is TGTGCCAGTGAACCCCGGGCTAATGAAAAACTGTTTTTT. Translating it yields CASEPRANEKLFF.

This clone was detected only a few times. The J gene is TRBJ2-2, the V gene TRBV5-4, with TRBD2 identical over 14 bases. The CDR3 loop spans 16 amino acids. Looked up from germline, CDR1 is SGHNT and CDR2 is YYREEE (reference sequence). J gave up 7 bases and V 5 bases, and 7 bases lay outside the gene matches. The CDR3 loop is CASSRLAGGPSGELFF. The DNA for the CDR3 is TGTGCCAGCAGTCGACTAGCGGGGGGGCCTAGCGGGGAGCTGTTTTTT.

This rearrangement joins TRBV28 to TRBJ1-2; TRBD1 is a possible D gene (5 bases). From germline, CDR1 is MDHEN and CDR2 SYDVKM. There are 12 residues in the CDR3. V lost 10 bases and J 0 bases, leaving 9 bases between the germline ends. CDR3 DNA: TGTGCCACCCGACAGACTAACTATGGCTACACCTTC. Amino acids: CATRQTNYGYTF.

This chain joins TRBV3-1 (or the pseudogene TRBV3-2) and TRBJ2-7; 7 bases agree with TRBD2. This CDR3 has 17 amino acids. Germline trimming cut 0 bases from V and 6 bases from J; bases unmatched to any gene: 14. Germline loops: CDR1 LGHDT, CDR2 YNNKEL (reference sequence). CDR3 coding DNA: TGTGCCAGCAGCCAAGATAGGGCTTTGCGGGAGAACCGCGAGCAGTACTTC. Amino acid sequence: CASSQDRALRENREQYF.

The V gene is TRBV18, the J gene TRBJ2-5; perhaps TRBD1 as D (5 bases). The CDR3 is made up of 15 amino acids. Trimming pared 2 bases from V and 7 bases from J, leaving 17 bases between. Germline CDR1 KGHSH, CDR2 LQKENI. This CDR3 is CASSPGTGSERTQYF. The CDR3 nucleotides are TGTGCCAGCTCACCAGGTACAGGCTCTGAGAGGACCCAGTACTTC.

CDR3 region: CASSLGQGPGSYNSPLHF. CDR3 DNA sequence: TGTGCCAGCAGCTTGGGGCAGGGGCCCGGTTCCTATAATTCACCCCTCCACTTT. The chain uses TRBV5-5 and TRBJ1-6, with D perhaps TRBD1 (6 bases). Trimming shortened V by 0 bases and J by 1 base, and 14 bases separated the two germline ends. This CDR3 is 18 amino acids long. CDR1 and CDR2 from the germline V gene are SGHKS and YYEKEE (reference sequence). Full variable domain (missing parts from reference TRBV5-5 and TRBJ1-6): DAGVTQSPTHLIKTRGQQVTLRCSPISGHKSVSWYQQVLGQGPQFIFQYYEKEERGRGNFPDRFSARQFPNYSSELNVNALLLGDSALYLCASSLGQGPGSYNSPLHFGNGTRLTVT.

The V call is TRBV3-1 (or the pseudogene TRBV3-2), the J call TRBJ2-5, with TRBD1 as a possible D gene (6 bases). CDR1 and CDR2 from the germline V gene are LGHDT and YNNKEL (reference sequence). CDR3 length: 12 amino acids. Trimming removed 4 bases from V and 3 bases from J, with 6 bases in between. The DNA for the CDR3 is TGTGCCAGCAGCCGGACAGAAGAGACCCAGTACTTC. It translates to CASSRTEETQYF.

V is TRBV12-3 or TRBV12-4 and J is TRBJ1-2; D gene ambiguous. The length of the CDR3 is 13 residues. Trimming left V 6 bases short and J 0 bases short, with 8 bases between. CDR3 residues: CASRPTANYGYTF. The CDR3 DNA reads as TGTGCCAGCAGGCCGACTGCTAACTATGGCTACACCTTC.

The chain recombines TRBV10-1 with TRBJ1-2; a weak D match, TRBD1 (6 bases). Germline V gene sequence: CDR1 WNHNN, CDR2 SYGVQD (reference sequence). The CDR3 has 13 residues. V dropped 6 bases and J dropped 8 bases, with 16 bases sitting between them. Here the CDR3 reads CASSPGDPKGYTF. CDR3 sequence (DNA): TGCGCCAGCAGCCCAGGGGACCCTAAGGGCTACACCTTC.

This clone appeared once. This chain uses TRBV30 with TRBJ1-2; D is unclear. V lost 4 bases to trimming and J lost 3 bases, with 12 bases between them. There are 13 residues in the CDR3. The germline gives CDR1 GTSNPN, CDR2 SVGIG (reference sequence). The CDR3 reads CAWTVAGYYGYTF. DNA of the CDR3: TGTGCCTGGACCGTAGCGGGGTACTATGGCTACACCTTC.

The chain joins TRBV5-8 to TRBJ2-2; D is unresolved. The germline V gene encodes CDR1 SGHTS and CDR2 YDEGEE. This CDR3 has 13 amino acids. Trimming left V 10 bases short and J 1 base short, with 11 bases between. CDR3 sequence reads: CACWAGNTGELFF. The CDR3 nucleotides are TGTGCCTGCTGGGCAGGGAACACCGGGGAGCTGTTTTTT.